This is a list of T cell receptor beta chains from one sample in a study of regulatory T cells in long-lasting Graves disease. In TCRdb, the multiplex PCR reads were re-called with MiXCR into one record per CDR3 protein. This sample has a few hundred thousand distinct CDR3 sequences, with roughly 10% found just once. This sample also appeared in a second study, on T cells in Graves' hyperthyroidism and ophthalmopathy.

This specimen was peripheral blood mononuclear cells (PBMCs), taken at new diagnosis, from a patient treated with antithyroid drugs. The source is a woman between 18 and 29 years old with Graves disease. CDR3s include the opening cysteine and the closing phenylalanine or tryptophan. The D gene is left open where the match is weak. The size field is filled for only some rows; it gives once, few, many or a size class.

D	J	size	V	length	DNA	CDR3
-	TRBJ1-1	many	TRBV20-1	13	TGCAGTCCCTCCCGGGGGACGAACACTGAAGCTTTCTTT	CSPSRGTNTEAFF
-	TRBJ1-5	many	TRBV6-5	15	TGTGCCAGCAGTTACTGGAAGGGGTCGGCTCAGCCCCAGCATTTT	CASSYWKGSAQPQHF
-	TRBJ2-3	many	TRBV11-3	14	TGTGCCAGCAGCCGCACCGGGACTTCAGATACGCAGTATTTT	CASSRTGTSDTQYF
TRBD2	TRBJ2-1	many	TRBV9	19	TGTGCCAGCAGCGTAGCTGGGCTAGCGGGAGGGCCTTTCTACAATGAGCAGTTCTTC	CASSVAGLAGGPFYNEQFF
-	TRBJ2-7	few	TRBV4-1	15	TGCGCCAGCAGCCAAGTGCCCGGGGGCAAGTACGAGCAGTACTTC	CASSQVPGGKYEQYF
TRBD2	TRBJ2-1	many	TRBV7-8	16	TGTGCCAGCAGTCGACTAGCGGGATTCACATACAATGAGCAGTTCTTC	CASSRLAGFTYNEQFF
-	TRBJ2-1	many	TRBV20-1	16	TGCAGTGCTCGGGTCAGGGGGGGAGGCTCCTACAATGAGCAGTTCTTC	CSARVRGGGSYNEQFF
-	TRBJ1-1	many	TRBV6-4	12	TGTGCCAGCAGTGACTTTAACACTGAAGCTTTCTTT	CASSDFNTEAFF
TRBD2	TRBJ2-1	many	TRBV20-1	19	TGCAGTGCTCCACCGACCGGGACTAGCGGGATCCGGCCCGGCAATGAGCAGTTCTTC	CSAPPTGTSGIRPGNEQFF
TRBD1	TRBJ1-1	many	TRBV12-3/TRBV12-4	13	TGTGCCAGCCAAGAGGACAGGTACACTGAAGCTTTCTTT	CASQEDRYTEAFF
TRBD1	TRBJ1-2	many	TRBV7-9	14	TGTGCCAGCAGCTTACCGGGACAGGGTGATGGCTACACCTTC	CASSLPGQGDGYTF
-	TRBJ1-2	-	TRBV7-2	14	TGTGCCAGCAGCTTAGTGCTACCCTCCTATGGCTACACCTTC	CASSLVLPSYGYTF
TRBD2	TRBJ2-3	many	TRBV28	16	TGTGCCAGCAGTTTCAGAGCGGGAGGGCCCACAGATACGCAGTATTTT	CASSFRAGGPTDTQYF
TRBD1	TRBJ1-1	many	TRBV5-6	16	TGTGCCAGCAGCTTGGGCGCAGGGGGCATGAACACTGAAGCTTTCTTT	CASSLGAGGMNTEAFF
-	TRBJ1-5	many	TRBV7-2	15	TGTGCCAGCAGCTTCCTTTACAGGGTCAATCAGCCCCAGCATTTT	CASSFLYRVNQPQHF
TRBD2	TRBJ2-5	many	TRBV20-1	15	TGCAGTGCTAGAGCAGGGAGGGTACCACAAGAGACCCAGTACTTC	CSARAGRVPQETQYF
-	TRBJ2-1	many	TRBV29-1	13	TGCAGCGCCCCAGCCACGTTTGGGAATGAGCAGTTCTTC	CSAPATFGNEQFF
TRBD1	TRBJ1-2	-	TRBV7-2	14	TGTGCCAGCAGGGGCCTTGGGGACAGCTCTGGCTACACCTTC	CASRGLGDSSGYTF
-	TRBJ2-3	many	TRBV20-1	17	TGCAGTGCAAAAGGGGGCCCTCAAGCGGGGGGCACAGATACGCAGTATTTT	CSAKGGPQAGGTDTQYF
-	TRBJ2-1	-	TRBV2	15	TGTGCCAGCAGTTTAAGTGTGGGCTCCTACAATGAGCAGTTCTTC	CASSLSVGSYNEQFF
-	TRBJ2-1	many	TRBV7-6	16	TGTGCCAGCAGCTTAACTGGGGGCGGATACTACAATGAGCAGTTCTTC	CASSLTGGGYYNEQFF
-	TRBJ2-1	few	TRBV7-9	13	TGTGCCAGCAGCTCACCGGACAATAGGGATCGGTTCTTC	CASSSPDNRDRFF
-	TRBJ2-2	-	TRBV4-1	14	TGCGCCAGCAGCCCCCCCCTGGGTGGCGGGGAGCTGTTTTTT	CASSPPLGGGELFF
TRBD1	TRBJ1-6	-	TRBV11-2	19	TGTGCCAGCAGCCGAATCAATCTAACACCGGGACAGGGATATTCACCCCTCCACTTT	CASSRINLTPGQGYSPLHF
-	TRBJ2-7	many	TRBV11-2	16	TGTGCCAGCAGCTTAGCAGCCGGACAGCACTCCTACGAGCAGTACTTC	CASSLAAGQHSYEQYF
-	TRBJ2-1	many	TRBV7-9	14	TGTGCCAGCAGCTTACTCTCCGGACAGCTGAGGCAGTTCTTC	CASSLLSGQLRQFF
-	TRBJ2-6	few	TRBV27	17	TGTGCCAGCAGTTTAGTGGTAGCCAGCTCTGGGGCCAACGTCCTGACTTTC	CASSLVVASSGANVLTF
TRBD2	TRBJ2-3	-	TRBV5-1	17	TGCGCCAGCAGCTGGGGACTAGCGGGGGCGATATCAGATACGCAGTATTTT	CASSWGLAGAISDTQYF
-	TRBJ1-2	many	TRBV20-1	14	TGCAGTCTCTTTGATCGACAGGCCAACCATGGCTACACCTTC	CSLFDRQANHGYTF
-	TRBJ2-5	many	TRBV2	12	TGTGCCAGCAACCGGCCGAAAGAGACCCAGTACTTC	CASNRPKETQYF
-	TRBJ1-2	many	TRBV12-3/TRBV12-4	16	TGTGCCAGCAGTTTAGCGATATACCAGTACTTGGGTGGCTACACCTTC	CASSLAIYQYLGGYTF
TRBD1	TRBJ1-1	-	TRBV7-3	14	TGTGCCAGCAGCTTATTACAGGGGGCCGGTGAAGCTTTCTTT	CASSLLQGAGEAFF
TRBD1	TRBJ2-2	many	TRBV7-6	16	TGTGCCAGCAGCTTGGGACAGGGATCGAACACCGGGGAGCTGTTTTTT	CASSLGQGSNTGELFF
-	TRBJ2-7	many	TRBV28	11	TGTGCCAGCAGTGAGAGGGGGGAGCAGTACTTC	CASSERGEQYF
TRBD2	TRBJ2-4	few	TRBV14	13	TGTGCCAGCTCCTCGGGAGGCCCGGGCATTCAGTACTTC	CASSSGGPGIQYF
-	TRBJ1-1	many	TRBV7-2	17	TGTGCCAGCAGCTTCTCCAACATGAAGGGGTTGAACACTGAAGCTTTCTTT	CASSFSNMKGLNTEAFF
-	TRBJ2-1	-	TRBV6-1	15	TGTGCCAGTGTAGGGCTTGGGGAGACCTACAATGAGCAGTTCTTC	CASVGLGETYNEQFF
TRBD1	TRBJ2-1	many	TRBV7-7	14	TGTGCTAGCAGCTCCGGGACAGGGAACTATGAGCAGTTCTTC	CASSSGTGNYEQFF
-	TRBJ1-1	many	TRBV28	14	TGTGCCAGCAGTGTCAGGGAAGATTACGCTGAAGCTTTCTTT	CASSVREDYAEAFF
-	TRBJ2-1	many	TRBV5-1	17	TGCGCCAGCAGCTTGGAAAGGATGGGGGCATCGTACAATGAGCAGTTCTTC	CASSLERMGASYNEQFF
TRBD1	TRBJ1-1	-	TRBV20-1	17	TGCAGTGCTAGTTCCCCCGGACAGGGAGGCTGGAACACTGAAGCTTTCTTT	CSASSPGQGGWNTEAFF